Listed below are T cell receptor beta chains from one sample, sequenced in a study of T cell changes during pregnancy in multiple sclerosis. Data came from immunoSEQ multiplex PCR; TCRdb stores just in-frame clones and leaves some out. Among approximately 100,000 clones, almost 95% were seen once, and the ten largest hold approximately 0.97%. The material sequenced was peripheral blood, taken before pregnancy. The receptor set was obtained from a female donor with multiple sclerosis, enrolled in a pregnancy study. Each CDR3 is given with its conserved first and last residue. D genes are given only for firm matches. Size is stated for part of the rows, as once, few or many counts, or as a class when the clone is expanded.

D gene: .; clone size: .; J gene: TRBJ2-7; V gene: TRBV21-1; CDR3 protein: CATQGEQYF; CDR3 DNA: TGTGCTACCCAGGGTGAGCAGTACTTC
D gene: .; clone size: .; J gene: TRBJ1-1; V gene: TRBV28; CDR3 protein: CASRYILGNTEAFF; CDR3 DNA: TGTGCCAGCAGATATATTCTAGGGAACACTGAAGCTTTCTTT
D gene: TRBD2; clone size: .; J gene: TRBJ2-7; V gene: TRBV6-6; CDR3 protein: CASSLGGGTYEQYF; CDR3 DNA: TGTGCCAGCAGCCTCGGGGGGGGGACCTACGAGCAGTACTTC
D gene: TRBD1; clone size: .; J gene: TRBJ1-2; V gene: TRBV5-1; CDR3 protein: CASSSGQGGGYTF; CDR3 DNA: TGCGCCAGCAGCTCGGGACAGGGCGGAGGCTACACCTTC
D gene: .; clone size: .; J gene: TRBJ2-1; V gene: TRBV9; CDR3 protein: CASSVRVNEQFF; CDR3 DNA: TGTGCCAGCAGTGTCAGGGTTAATGAGCAGTTCTTC
D gene: .; clone size: .; J gene: TRBJ2-7; V gene: TRBV30; CDR3 protein: CAWSAGTYEQYF; CDR3 DNA: TGTGCCTGGAGTGCCGGGACCTACGAGCAGTACTTC
D gene: .; clone size: .; J gene: TRBJ1-1; V gene: TRBV7-9; CDR3 protein: CASSFPYSNTEAFF; CDR3 DNA: TGTGCCAGCAGCTTCCCGTATAGTAACACTGAAGCTTTCTTT
D gene: TRBD1; clone size: .; J gene: TRBJ2-1; V gene: TRBV9; CDR3 protein: CASSASGTGSYNEQFF; CDR3 DNA: TGTGCCAGCAGCGCTTCCGGGACAGGGTCTTACAATGAGCAGTTCTTC
D gene: .; clone size: .; J gene: TRBJ1-1; V gene: TRBV6-5; CDR3 protein: CASSYSALNTEAFF; CDR3 DNA: TGTGCCAGCAGTTACTCGGCCCTTAACACTGAAGCTTTCTTT
D gene: TRBD1; clone size: .; J gene: TRBJ1-1; V gene: TRBV7-2; CDR3 protein: CASSTGGGPVTEAFF; CDR3 DNA: TGTGCCAGCAGCACAGGGGGGGGGCCGGTCACTGAAGCTTTCTTT
D gene: TRBD1; clone size: .; J gene: TRBJ1-4; V gene: TRBV25-1; CDR3 protein: CASSDGTAARKLFF; CDR3 DNA: TGTGCCAGCAGCGATGGGACAGCCGCTCGGAAACTGTTTTTT
D gene: TRBD1; clone size: .; J gene: TRBJ1-4; V gene: TRBV27; CDR3 protein: CASSLQTGGSEKLFF; CDR3 DNA: TGTGCCAGCAGTTTACAGACAGGGGGTAGCGAAAAACTGTTTTTT
D gene: .; clone size: .; J gene: TRBJ2-7; V gene: TRBV7-9; CDR3 protein: CASSLGRWSEQYF; CDR3 DNA: TGTGCCAGCAGCTTAGGCCGATGGAGCGAGCAGTACTTC
D gene: TRBD2; clone size: .; J gene: TRBJ2-1; V gene: TRBV13; CDR3 protein: CASSSGLAGYNEQFF; CDR3 DNA: TGTGCCAGCAGCTCGGGACTAGCGGGGTACAATGAGCAGTTCTTC
D gene: .; clone size: .; J gene: TRBJ1-4; V gene: TRBV7-9; CDR3 protein: CASSLAPADEKLFF; CDR3 DNA: TGTGCCAGCAGCTTAGCCCCGGCGGATGAAAAACTGTTTTTT
D gene: .; clone size: .; J gene: TRBJ1-1; V gene: TRBV27; CDR3 protein: CASGETGNTEAFF; CDR3 DNA: TGTGCCAGCGGTGAGACGGGGAACACTGAAGCTTTCTTT
D gene: .; clone size: .; J gene: TRBJ1-3; V gene: TRBV7-2; CDR3 protein: CASSSSSGNTIYF; CDR3 DNA: TGTGCCAGCAGCTCGAGCTCTGGAAACACCATATATTTT
D gene: .; clone size: .; J gene: TRBJ2-7; V gene: TRBV6-1; CDR3 protein: CASTSGDPHSYEQYF; CDR3 DNA: TGTGCCAGCACATCGGGGGACCCTCACTCCTACGAGCAGTACTTC
D gene: TRBD1; clone size: once; J gene: TRBJ1-1; V gene: TRBV6-5; CDR3 protein: CASIPPRQGQTEAFF; CDR3 DNA: TGTGCCAGCATTCCTCCCAGACAGGGTCAAACTGAAGCTTTCTTT
D gene: TRBD2; clone size: .; J gene: TRBJ2-1; V gene: TRBV9; CDR3 protein: CASSVGPGTSVNEQFF; CDR3 DNA: TGTGCCAGCAGCGTAGGCCCCGGGACTAGCGTAAATGAGCAGTTCTTC
D gene: .; clone size: .; J gene: TRBJ2-7; V gene: TRBV5-1; CDR3 protein: CASSPEGLTTYEQYF; CDR3 DNA: TGCGCCAGCAGCCCGGAGGGACTGACCACCTACGAGCAGTACTTC
D gene: TRBD2; clone size: .; J gene: TRBJ2-1; V gene: TRBV7-7; CDR3 protein: CASSGGSGLNEQFF; CDR3 DNA: TGTGCCAGCAGCGGGGGTAGCGGGCTCAATGAGCAGTTCTTC
D gene: .; clone size: .; J gene: TRBJ1-3; V gene: TRBV29-1; CDR3 protein: CSAIRGSSGNTIYF; CDR3 DNA: TGCAGCGCTATAAGAGGGAGTTCTGGAAACACCATATATTTT
D gene: .; clone size: once; J gene: TRBJ1-3; V gene: TRBV7-3; CDR3 protein: CASSPDISGNTIYF; CDR3 DNA: TGTGCCAGCAGCCCGGACATCTCTGGAAACACCATATATTTT
D gene: TRBD1; clone size: .; J gene: TRBJ2-2; V gene: TRBV19; CDR3 protein: CATNQGARTGELFF; CDR3 DNA: TGTGCCACAAACCAGGGGGCACGGACCGGGGAGCTGTTTTTT
D gene: .; clone size: .; J gene: TRBJ2-1; V gene: TRBV2; CDR3 protein: CASSPAQEQFF; CDR3 DNA: TGTGCCAGCAGCCCCGCCCAGGAGCAGTTCTTC
D gene: TRBD2; clone size: .; J gene: TRBJ2-3; V gene: TRBV2; CDR3 protein: CASCREAGVPDTQYF; CDR3 DNA: TGTGCCAGCTGCCGGGAAGCGGGAGTCCCAGATACGCAGTATTTT
D gene: .; clone size: once; J gene: TRBJ1-2; V gene: TRBV30; CDR3 protein: CAWSVGGYGYTF; CDR3 DNA: TGTGCCTGGAGTGTCGGCGGCTATGGCTACACCTTC
D gene: .; clone size: .; J gene: TRBJ2-1; V gene: TRBV9; CDR3 protein: CASSVDWRENTHNEQFF; CDR3 DNA: TGTGCCAGCAGCGTAGATTGGAGGGAAAATACCCACAATGAGCAGTTCTTC
D gene: TRBD1; clone size: .; J gene: TRBJ1-4; V gene: TRBV29-1; CDR3 protein: CSVERDWTGRYEKLFF; CDR3 DNA: TGCAGCGTTGAGCGGGATTGGACAGGCCGCTACGAAAAACTGTTTTTT
D gene: .; clone size: .; J gene: TRBJ2-6; V gene: TRBV5-1; CDR3 protein: CASSLQVSGANVLTF; CDR3 DNA: TGCGCCAGCAGCTTACAGGTCTCTGGGGCCAACGTCCTGACTTTC
D gene: TRBD1; clone size: .; J gene: TRBJ2-1; V gene: TRBV5-6; CDR3 protein: CASSQMGTGGWEANEQFF; CDR3 DNA: TGTGCCAGCAGCCAAATGGGGACAGGGGGCTGGGAGGCCAATGAGCAGTTCTTC
D gene: TRBD2; clone size: .; J gene: TRBJ2-5; V gene: TRBV13; CDR3 protein: CASSLRMASGINQETQYF; CDR3 DNA: TGTGCCAGCAGCTTACGGATGGCTAGCGGGATTAATCAAGAGACCCAGTACTTC
D gene: .; clone size: .; J gene: TRBJ2-1; V gene: TRBV29-1; CDR3 protein: CSFAGVGVFNEQFF; CDR3 DNA: TGCAGCTTCGCTGGAGTAGGGGTTTTTAATGAGCAGTTCTTC
D gene: TRBD2; clone size: .; J gene: TRBJ2-7; V gene: TRBV5-1; CDR3 protein: CASSPREVPTYEQYF; CDR3 DNA: TGCGCCAGCAGCCCACGGGAGGTGCCCACCTACGAGCAGTACTTC
D gene: .; clone size: .; J gene: TRBJ1-2; V gene: TRBV7-9; CDR3 protein: CASSWGGDSNYGYTF; CDR3 DNA: TGTGCCAGCAGCTGGGGGGGGGATTCTAACTATGGCTACACCTTC
D gene: .; clone size: .; J gene: TRBJ2-7; V gene: TRBV19; CDR3 protein: CASSALGGGWNEQYF; CDR3 DNA: TGTGCCAGTAGTGCCTTAGGTGGCGGGTGGAACGAGCAGTACTTC
D gene: .; clone size: few; J gene: TRBJ1-1; V gene: TRBV29-1; CDR3 protein: CSVPGHYTEAFF; CDR3 DNA: TGCAGCGTGCCCGGACACTACACTGAAGCTTTCTTT
D gene: .; clone size: .; J gene: TRBJ2-5; V gene: TRBV28; CDR3 protein: CASTLGRRGWTQYF; CDR3 DNA: TGTGCCAGCACCTTGGGGCGGCGCGGTTGGACCCAGTACTTC
D gene: TRBD2; clone size: .; J gene: TRBJ2-7; V gene: TRBV27; CDR3 protein: CASRILVGTRGSYEQYF; CDR3 DNA: TGTGCCAGCAGAATCCTAGTCGGGACTAGGGGTTCCTACGAGCAGTACTTC
D gene: TRBD2; clone size: .; J gene: TRBJ2-1; V gene: TRBV10-3; CDR3 protein: CAYGTSYNEQFF; CDR3 DNA: TGTGCCTACGGGACTAGCTACAATGAGCAGTTCTTC
D gene: TRBD1; clone size: .; J gene: TRBJ2-2; V gene: TRBV5-8; CDR3 protein: CASSRYVGGQGANTGELFF; CDR3 DNA: TGTGCCAGCAGCCGATACGTGGGCGGACAGGGGGCGAACACCGGGGAGCTGTTTTTT
D gene: .; clone size: .; J gene: TRBJ2-5; V gene: TRBV27; CDR3 protein: CASSLFKETQYF; CDR3 DNA: TGTGCCAGCAGTTTATTTAAAGAGACCCAGTACTTC
D gene: TRBD1; clone size: .; J gene: TRBJ2-7; V gene: TRBV4-1; CDR3 protein: CASSHRDRGPYEQYF; CDR3 DNA: TGCGCCAGCAGCCACCGGGACAGGGGGCCCTACGAGCAGTACTTC
D gene: TRBD2; clone size: .; J gene: TRBJ2-3; V gene: TRBV7-9; CDR3 protein: CASSFGLASTDTQYF; CDR3 DNA: TGTGCCAGCAGCTTTGGACTAGCGAGCACAGATACGCAGTATTTT
D gene: TRBD1; clone size: .; J gene: TRBJ2-7; V gene: TRBV28; CDR3 protein: CASRVPDRVYEQYF; CDR3 DNA: TGTGCCAGCAGGGTCCCGGACAGGGTTTACGAGCAGTACTTC
D gene: TRBD2; clone size: .; J gene: TRBJ2-1; V gene: TRBV5-4; CDR3 protein: CASSLVGGSEQFF; CDR3 DNA: TGTGCCAGCAGCTTGGTTGGCGGGAGTGAGCAGTTCTTC
D gene: .; clone size: .; J gene: TRBJ1-2; V gene: TRBV7-9; CDR3 protein: CASSLIFANYTF; CDR3 DNA: TGTGCCAGCAGCTTAATTTTTGCGAATTACACCTTC
D gene: .; clone size: .; J gene: TRBJ2-2; V gene: TRBV18; CDR3 protein: CASSPGRTGELFF; CDR3 DNA: TGTGCCAGCTCACCGGGGAGGACCGGGGAGCTGTTTTTT
D gene: TRBD2; clone size: .; J gene: TRBJ2-7; V gene: TRBV5-1; CDR3 protein: CASSLGTSGTYEQYF; CDR3 DNA: TGCGCCAGCAGCTTGGGGACTAGCGGAACCTACGAGCAGTACTTC
D gene: .; clone size: .; J gene: TRBJ1-3; V gene: TRBV5-1; CDR3 protein: CASSLASSGNTIYF; CDR3 DNA: TGCGCCAGCAGCTTGGCCAGCTCTGGAAACACCATATATTTT
D gene: .; clone size: .; J gene: TRBJ2-2; V gene: TRBV4-2; CDR3 protein: CASSRRGTGELFF; CDR3 DNA: TGTGCCAGCAGCCGCCGGGGAACCGGGGAGCTGTTTTTT
D gene: .; clone size: .; J gene: TRBJ2-7; V gene: TRBV5-1; CDR3 protein: CASSLGRGGEQYF; CDR3 DNA: TGCGCCAGCAGCTTAGGGAGGGGGGGGGAGCAGTACTTC
D gene: TRBD2; clone size: once; J gene: TRBJ2-2; V gene: TRBV5-6; CDR3 protein: CASSLAGLAGHTGELFF; CDR3 DNA: TGTGCCAGCAGCTTGGCGGGACTAGCGGGCCACACCGGGGAGCTGTTTTTT
D gene: TRBD2; clone size: .; J gene: TRBJ2-3; V gene: TRBV4-3; CDR3 protein: CASSQLTSGFTDTQYF; CDR3 DNA: TGCGCCAGCAGCCAGTTGACTAGCGGTTTTACAGATACGCAGTATTTT
D gene: .; clone size: .; J gene: TRBJ1-4; V gene: TRBV6-1; CDR3 protein: CASTPGSNEKLFF; CDR3 DNA: TGTGCCAGCACCCCAGGCTCCAATGAAAAACTGTTTTTT
D gene: .; clone size: .; J gene: TRBJ2-1; V gene: TRBV5-1; CDR3 protein: CASSPMAGSYNEQFF; CDR3 DNA: TGCGCCAGCAGCCCGATGGCAGGGTCCTACAATGAGCAGTTCTTC
D gene: .; clone size: .; J gene: TRBJ1-1; V gene: TRBV19; CDR3 protein: CASSIGGYTEAFF; CDR3 DNA: TGTGCCAGTAGTATAGGCGGATACACTGAAGCTTTCTTT
D gene: .; clone size: .; J gene: TRBJ1-4; V gene: TRBV7-2; CDR3 protein: CASSSKGPMTEKLFF; CDR3 DNA: TGTGCCAGCAGCTCTAAGGGGCCCATGACAGAAAAACTGTTTTTT